This TCR beta chain was observed in a study of shared clonotypes between healthy human individuals. TCRdb's table, derived via immunoSEQ multiplex PCR, lists solely in-frame clones and lacks some. There are more than 2,000,000 clones in the sample; 80% to 95% occur only once, and roughly 0.36% lies in the top ten. As regards this clone: Its antigen remains unknown.

Study-wide findings and caveats: Lower generation probabilities were found for non-shared clonotypes than for those shared by all four donors.

The split of CD4+ cells yielded CD45RA+ naive and CD45RA-negative memory subsets. The clonotype was recovered from a man aged 18 to 29 in good health. Some clones in this sample may be carry-over from other donors' samples. The sequencing input was naive CD4+ T cells from PBMCs. As to subset: CD45RA+ positively selected.

The CDR3: CASRSQADDYGYTF. CDR3 nucleotide sequence: TGTGCCAGCAGAAGTCAAGCCGACGACTATGGCTACACCTTC. The chain carries TRBV28 and TRBJ1-2, with D uncertain. The CDR3 extends over 14 amino acids. The ends were cut back, 6 bases at V and 3 bases at J, with 14 bases in the middle. Germline values: CDR1 MDHEN, CDR2 SYDVKM.